The entry that follows covers one T cell receptor beta chain sequence. TCRdb's copy holds only in-frame clones and misses some; the assay was immunoSEQ multiplex PCR. The sample contains over 85,000 clones, 84% of which appear only once. This entry is derived from a study of blood T cell repertoires in COVID-19. Turning to the study itself: Acute-phase and convalescent COVID-19 samples originated in the United States, Italy and Spain.

The TCR was taken from a man between 40 and 49 years old with active or convalescent COVID-19. Material: peripheral blood.

Written as DNA, the CDR3 is TGTGCCAGTAGTACATCCTCAGGCGCCTCAATCAATCAGCCCCAGCATTTT. It codes for CASSTSSGASINQPQHF. The chain employs TRBV19 and TRBJ1-5; D gene unclear. The CDR3 loop spans 17 amino acids. V was trimmed by 4 bases and J by 3 bases, leaving 19 bases between them. Germline V gene lookup returns CDR1 LNHDA and CDR2 SQIVND (reference sequence).